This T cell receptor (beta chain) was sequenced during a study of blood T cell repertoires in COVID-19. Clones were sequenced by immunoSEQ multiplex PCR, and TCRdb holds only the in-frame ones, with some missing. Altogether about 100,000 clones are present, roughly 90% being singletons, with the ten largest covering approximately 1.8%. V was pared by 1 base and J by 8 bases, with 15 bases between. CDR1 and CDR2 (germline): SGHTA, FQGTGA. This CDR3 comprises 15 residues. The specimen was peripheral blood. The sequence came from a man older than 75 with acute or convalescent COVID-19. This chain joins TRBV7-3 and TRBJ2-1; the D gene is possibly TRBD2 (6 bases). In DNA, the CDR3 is TGTGCCAGCAGCTTAAATGGTCTTTCGGGGGATGAGCAGTTCTTC. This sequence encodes CASSLNGLSGDEQFF.